The rows below give T cell receptor beta chains drawn from one sample of a study of T cell repertoires in cytomegalovirus infection. TCRdb ran MiXCR on the reads and lists one entry per CDR3 protein. The sample comprises about 450,000 distinct CDR3 sequences, about 33% of which are singletons, and around 15% rests with the top ten. The sample consisted of PBMCs. The receptors derive from a human donor in good health (CMV status not recorded). Some clones in this sample may be carry-over from other donors' samples. Each CDR3 is given with its conserved first and last residue. D genes are given only for firm matches. Size tells how often a clone was seen (once, few, many) or the class of an expanded clone, and some rows leave it out.

TRBJ2-2,TRBV5-1,NA,NA,TGCGCCAGCAGCTTGGGTGGCGGGGCCGAAACCGGGGAGCTGTTTTTT,CASSLGGGAETGELFF
TRBJ1-1,TRBV20-1,NA,NA,TGCAGTGCTAGAGACCCGGGAGGCTCTGAAGCTTTCTTT,CSARDPGGSEAFF
TRBJ1-2,TRBV7-2,many,TRBD1,TGTGCCAGCAGCTCAACACAGGGGGCGTTTGGCTACACCTTC,CASSSTQGAFGYTF
TRBJ1-4,TRBV3-1,NA,NA,TGTGCCAGCAGCCAAGGTGGCCAGGGTAGAACTAATGAAAAACTGTTTTTT,CASSQGGQGRTNEKLFF
TRBJ2-7,TRBV28,NA,NA,TGTGCCAGCAGCCCGGCTTGGACTGGGGCCAACTACGAGCAGTACTTC,CASSPAWTGANYEQYF
TRBJ1-1,TRBV20-1,NA,NA,TGCAGTGCTAGAGATCCTTCAGGGAGGATAAACACTGAAGCTTTCTTT,CSARDPSGRINTEAFF
TRBJ2-3,TRBV20-1,few,TRBD2,TGCAGTGCTAGAGAAAAGACTAGCGGTACAGATACGCAGTATTTT,CSAREKTSGTDTQYF
TRBJ1-6,TRBV6-2/TRBV6-3,NA,NA,TGTGCCAGCAGTTACCTTCTAAAGGCTACTTCACCCCTCCACTTT,CASSYLLKATSPLHF
TRBJ2-1,TRBV6-2/TRBV6-3,many,NA,TGTGCCAGCACCGCACCTTGGGCGGCGGACAATGAGCAGTTCTTC,CASTAPWAADNEQFF
TRBJ1-1,TRBV20-1,few,NA,TGCAGTGCAAAATCAAGGACGAACTGGGACACTGAAGCTTTCTTT,CSAKSRTNWDTEAFF
TRBJ1-5,TRBV27,NA,NA,TGTGCCAGCAGTTATCAGCCCCATCAGCCCCAGCATTTT,CASSYQPHQPQHF
TRBJ1-2,TRBV12-3/TRBV12-4,few,NA,TGTGCCAGCAGTTTTATGGGATACGACTATGGCTACACCTTC,CASSFMGYDYGYTF
TRBJ2-7,TRBV11-2,NA,TRBD2,TGTGCCAGCAGCTTAGGGACTCGCGGGGGGCTCAGGTCCTACGAGCAGTACTTC,CASSLGTRGGLRSYEQYF
TRBJ1-1,TRBV7-6,NA,NA,TGTGCCAGCAGCTTCGTTATCGGGTACGGCACTGAAGCTTTCTTT,CASSFVIGYGTEAFF
TRBJ2-4,TRBV2,NA,NA,TGTGCCAGCGGTGGGCAGAGTGAAAACATTCAGTACTTC,CASGGQSENIQYF
TRBJ2-7,TRBV25-1,NA,TRBD1,TGTGCCAGCAGAGGGACAGGGGGCGTGTACGAGCAGTACTTC,CASRGTGGVYEQYF
TRBJ1-2,TRBV7-3,few,TRBD1,TGTGCCAGCAGCTCGGCGGACAGGGGAGGCTATGGCTACACCTTC,CASSSADRGGYGYTF
TRBJ1-2,TRBV5-4,NA,NA,TGTGCCAGCAGCTTTCGGGGAATCGACTATGGCTACACCTTC,CASSFRGIDYGYTF
TRBJ1-5,TRBV7-8,many,TRBD1,TGTGCCAGCAGCTTAGAGGGCGTGGGACAGGGGACCTATAGCAATCAGCCCCAGCATTTT,CASSLEGVGQGTYSNQPQHF
TRBJ1-5,TRBV7-2,NA,NA,TGTGCCAGCAGCCATGGGGGGACATTACCCCAGCATTTT,CASSHGGTLPQHF
TRBJ1-1,TRBV3-1,once,NA,TGTGCCAGCAGCCTTGGGTTGGTTATGAACACTGAAGCTTTCTTT,CASSLGLVMNTEAFF
TRBJ1-2,TRBV7-2,many,NA,TGTGCCAGCAGCTTAGTCCGATTTGACAGGAACCGTTATGGCTACACCTTC,CASSLVRFDRNRYGYTF
TRBJ2-4,TRBV11-2,NA,TRBD2,TGTGCCAGCAGCTTAGAGACTAGCGGGGGGCTAGCCAAAAACATTCAGTACTTC,CASSLETSGGLAKNIQYF
TRBJ2-3,TRBV29-1,few,TRBD2,TGCAGCGTTGGGACTAGCGGGGTCACAGATACGCAGTATTTT,CSVGTSGVTDTQYF
TRBJ2-6,TRBV7-2,NA,NA,TGTGCCAGCAGCATTTGGACAGGGGCCAACGTCCTGACTTTC,CASSIWTGANVLTF
TRBJ2-7,TRBV4-3,few,NA,TGCGCCAGCAGCCAAACCTGGGGGTCCGCCTACGAGCAGTACTTC,CASSQTWGSAYEQYF
TRBJ2-7,TRBV2,few,TRBD2,TGTGCCAGCAGCGGGGGGGAATACGAGCAGTACTTC,CASSGGEYEQYF